This is a list of T cell receptor beta chains from one sample in a study of spatial heterogeneity in lung cancer. TCRdb called the 5' RACE reads again in MiXCR, with one record for every CDR3 protein. The table shows about 39,000 distinct CDR3 sequences, with around 5.5% occurring only once. The material sequenced was PBMCs, taken at surgery. The receptors were gathered from a male donor with early-stage non-small cell lung cancer. Both conserved end residues are part of each CDR3. Not every row has a clone size; where given, it reads once, few, many or a size class.

j_call | clone_size | v_call | cdr3_aa
TRBJ2-7 | - | TRBV6-5 | CASSSGLVYEQYF
TRBJ2-5 | few | TRBV7-7 | CASSLGGLVGQETQYF
TRBJ2-5 | - | TRBV4-2 | CASSQEQAQETQYF
TRBJ2-3 | many | TRBV12-3/TRBV12-4 | CASSLIISDTQYF
TRBJ2-1 | - | TRBV10-2 | CASSQGYNEQFF
TRBJ1-5 | many | TRBV7-2 | CASSLDRGTKQPQHF
TRBJ1-4 | once | TRBV18 | CASSPGRVANEKLFF
TRBJ2-2 | - | TRBV3-1 | CASSLYYSNTGELFF
TRBJ1-4 | many | TRBV3-1 | CASSQGGRNEKLFF
TRBJ1-6 | many | TRBV28 | CASSLTGRNSYNSPLHF
TRBJ2-3 | few | TRBV4-1 | CASSQNLFSTDTQYF
TRBJ2-2 | many | TRBV7-2 | CASSLVPGGHTGELFF
TRBJ2-5 | many | TRBV18 | CASSQDRGPETQYF
TRBJ2-3 | many | TRBV7-6 | CASSLSSAGGHNTQYF
TRBJ1-5 | many | TRBV12-3/TRBV12-4 | CASSSGKGQPQHF
TRBJ2-3 | - | TRBV24-1 | CATSDQVTSGGGIGTDTQYF
TRBJ1-1 | few | TRBV7-3 | CASSAGTVGTEAFF